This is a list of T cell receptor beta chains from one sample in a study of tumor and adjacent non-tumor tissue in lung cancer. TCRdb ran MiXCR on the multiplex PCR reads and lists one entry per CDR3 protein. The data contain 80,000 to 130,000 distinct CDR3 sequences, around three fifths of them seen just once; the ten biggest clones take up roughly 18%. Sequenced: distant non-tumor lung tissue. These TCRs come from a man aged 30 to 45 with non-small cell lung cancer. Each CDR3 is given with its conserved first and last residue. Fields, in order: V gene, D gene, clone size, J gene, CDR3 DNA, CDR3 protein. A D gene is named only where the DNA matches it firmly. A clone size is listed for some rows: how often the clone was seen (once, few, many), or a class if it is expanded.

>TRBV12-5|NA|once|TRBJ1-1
TGTGCTACCCAGGGAGAGTCCAATACTGAAGCTCTCTTT
CATQGESNTEALF
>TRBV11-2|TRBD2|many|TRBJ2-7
TGTGCCTGCAGCTCTAGCGGGACCGTTGGCGAGCAGTACTTC
CACSSSGTVGEQYF
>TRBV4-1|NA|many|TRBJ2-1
TGCGCCAGCAGCCAAGGAAGGGCAACGGGATCCTACAATGAGCAGTTCTTC
CASSQGRATGSYNEQFF
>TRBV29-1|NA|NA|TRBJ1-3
TGCAGCGTTGAAGATTTAGGGGATCCTCATGGAGACACCATATATTTT
CSVEDLGDPHGDTIYF
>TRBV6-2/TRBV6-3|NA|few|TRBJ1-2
TGTGCCAGCAGCCTGACCGGGACCCCATTTGAGTATGGCTACACCTTC
CASSLTGTPFEYGYTF
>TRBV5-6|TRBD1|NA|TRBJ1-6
TGTGCCAGCAGCACCGGACAGGGGGCGGGACCACCCCTCCACTTT
CASSTGQGAGPPLHF
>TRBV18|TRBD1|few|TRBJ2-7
TGTGCCAGCTCACCACAACAGGGGTCGGGGGAGCAGTACTTC
CASSPQQGSGEQYF
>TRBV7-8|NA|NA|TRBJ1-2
NA
CVSSPGGDNYGCTF
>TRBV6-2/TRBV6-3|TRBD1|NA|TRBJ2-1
TGTGCCAGCAGTTACTCGGCGGGACAGGGCTACGTAATTTCCTACAATGAGCAGTTCTTC
CASSYSAGQGYVISYNEQFF
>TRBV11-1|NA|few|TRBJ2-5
TGTGCCAGCAGTGGGACGTTTCAAGAGATCCAGTACTTC
CASSGTFQEIQYF
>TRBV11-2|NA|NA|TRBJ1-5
TGTGCCATCAGCTCCACGGGGGATGGTCAGCCCCAGCATTTT
CAISSTGDGQPQHF
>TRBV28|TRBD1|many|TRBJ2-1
TGTGCCAGCAGTTTCCCCGGACAGGGCCACAATGAGCAGTTCTTC
CASSFPGQGHNEQFF
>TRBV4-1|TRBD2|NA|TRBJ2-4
TGCGCCAGTAGTCAAGCGGGAGAGCCCAAAAACATTCAGTACTTC
CASSQAGEPKNIQYF
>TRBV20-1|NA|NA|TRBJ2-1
TGCAGTGTTAGAGAAGGCGGGGGCAGTGAGCAATTCTTC
CSVREGGGSEQFF
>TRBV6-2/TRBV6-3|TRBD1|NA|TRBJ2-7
TGTACCAGCAGCCCGGGACAGGGCGGGAAGTACTTC
CTSSPGQGGKYF
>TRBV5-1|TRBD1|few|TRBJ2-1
TGCGCCAGCAGCTGGACAGGGGACTCCTACAATGAGCAGTTCTTC
CASSWTGDSYNEQFF
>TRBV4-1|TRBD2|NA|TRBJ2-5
TGCGCCAGCAGCCAACGGGCGCCTAGCGGGAGGGTTAGTGGTTGGGAGATCCAGTACTTC
CASSQRAPSGRVSGWEIQYF
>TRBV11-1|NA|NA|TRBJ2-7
TGTGCCAGCAGCTCTCCCCGGGAAACAGTAGAGCAGTACTTC
CASSSPRETVEQYF
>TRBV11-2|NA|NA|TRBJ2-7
TGTGCCAGCAACCGGAGTGGGGGGCTAGCGGTCGAGGAGTACTTC
CASNRSGGLAVEEYF
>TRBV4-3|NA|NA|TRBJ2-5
TGCCCCAGCAGCCAAGACCGTTGGGCAGGGGAGACCCAGTACTTC
CPSSQDRWAGETQYF
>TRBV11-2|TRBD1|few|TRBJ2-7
TGTGCCAGCAGCTCCAACTGGGACAGGGGTTCAGTGGAGCAGTACTTC
CASSSNWDRGSVEQYF
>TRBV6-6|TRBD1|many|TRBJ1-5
TGTGCCAGCAGCCCCGGGACAGGGCGCAATCAGCCCCAGCATTTT
CASSPGTGRNQPQHF
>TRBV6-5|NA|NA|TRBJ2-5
TGTGCCAGCAGTCGTCGGGGGTCGGAGAACCAGTACTTC
CASSRRGSENQYF
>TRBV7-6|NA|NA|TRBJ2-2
TGTGCAAGCATGCGGGATAACACCGGGGAGCTGTTTTTT
CASMRDNTGELFF
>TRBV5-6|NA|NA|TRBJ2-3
TGTGTCAGCAGCTTCGATCCCACATATACGCAGTATTTT
CVSSFDPTYTQYF
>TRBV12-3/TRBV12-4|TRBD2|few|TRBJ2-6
TGTGCCAGCAGTCTCCGGGGGGGAGGGGCCAACGTCCTGACTTTC
CASSLRGGGANVLTF
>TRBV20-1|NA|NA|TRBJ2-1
TGCAGTGCTAGATCCTTGAGAGGGATCGATGAGCAGTTCTTC
CSARSLRGIDEQFF
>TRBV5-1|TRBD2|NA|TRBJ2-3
TGCGCCAGCAGCAAGATACTAGCGGGAAGCACAGATACGCAGTATTTT
CASSKILAGSTDTQYF
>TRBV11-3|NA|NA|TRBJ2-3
TGTGCGAGCAGCAAAGGGGCTAGCGACACAGATACGCAATATTTT
CASSKGASDTDTQYF
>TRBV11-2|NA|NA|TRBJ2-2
TGTGCCATTAGCTTAGATCTCACCGGGGAGCTGTTTTTT
CAISLDLTGELFF
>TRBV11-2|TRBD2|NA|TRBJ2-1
TGTGCCAGCCGACTCGGACTAGCGGACAATGAGGAGTTCTTC
CASRLGLADNEEFF
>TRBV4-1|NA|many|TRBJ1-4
TGCGCCAGCAGCCAAAGTATCAGGGATACTGAAAAACTGTTTTTT
CASSQSIRDTEKLFF
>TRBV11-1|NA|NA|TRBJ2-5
TGTGCCAGCAGCGCCGACACGTACCAAGAGACCAGGTATTTC
CASSADTYQETRYF
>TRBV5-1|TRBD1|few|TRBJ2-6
TGCGCCAGCAGTATTAACCCAGGGGGATGGACTGGGGCCAACGTCCTGACTTTC
CASSINPGGWTGANVLTF
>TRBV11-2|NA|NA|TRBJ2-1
TGCGCCAGCAGCTTAGAGGCTGGGGAATACAGTGAGCAGTTCTTC
CASSLEAGEYSEQFF
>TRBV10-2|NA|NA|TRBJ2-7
TGCGCCAGCCAAACTACTAGTGAGATCTACGAGCTGTACTTC
CASQTTSEIYELYF
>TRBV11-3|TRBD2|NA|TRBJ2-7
TGTGCCAGCAGCAGAGGACTAGCGAGAGCGGTCGAGCTGTACTTC
CASSRGLARAVELYF
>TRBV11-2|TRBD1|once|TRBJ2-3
TGTGCTAGCAGCCCGCGCCACCTACAGGGGGTGAGCACAAATACGCGGTATTTT
CASSPRHLQGVSTNTRYF
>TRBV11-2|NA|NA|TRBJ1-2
TGTGCCAGCAGCTTAAATGACTTTGGCCACACCTTC
CASSLNDFGHTF
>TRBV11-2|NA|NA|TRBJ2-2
TGTGCCAGCAGTTATACCGCCGGGACGATAATCGGGGAGCAGTTTTTT
CASSYTAGTIIGEQFF
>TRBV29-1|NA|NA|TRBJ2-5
TGCAGCACTTCCCGTGGGGGGGCCCAAGAGACCCAGCATTTC
CSTSRGGAQETQHF